This is a list of T cell receptor beta chains from one sample in a study of T cell changes during pregnancy in multiple sclerosis. Repertoires were generated with immunoSEQ multiplex PCR, while TCRdb's copy carries only in-frame clones and drops some. The sample shows about 40,000 clones, 80% to 90% of them seen only once. The specimen was CD4+ T cells from peripheral blood mononuclear cells, collected in the first trimester of pregnancy. Receptors were obtained from a female donor with multiple sclerosis, enrolled in a pregnancy study. Both conserved end residues are part of each CDR3. D genes are given only for firm matches. Rows may omit the clone size; those that give it use once, few, many or a size class.

J gene,V gene,clone size,D gene,CDR3 protein,CDR3 DNA
TRBJ2-7,TRBV7-2,.,TRBD1,CASSSQTGKNYEQYF,TGTGCCAGCAGCTCCCAGACAGGGAAAAACTACGAGCAGTACTTC
TRBJ2-1,TRBV2,.,TRBD2,CASSAGTSGRNEQFF,TGTGCCAGCAGTGCCGGGACTAGCGGGAGGAATGAGCAGTTCTTC
TRBJ2-2,TRBV7-9,.,.,CASRPLRQVGAGELFF,TGTGCCAGCAGGCCCCTGCGGCAGGTAGGGGCCGGGGAGCTGTTTTTT
TRBJ2-6,TRBV29-1,.,.,CSVPTGPSSGANVLTF,TGCAGCGTCCCGACAGGACCCAGCTCTGGGGCCAACGTCCTGACTTTC
TRBJ1-1,TRBV6-5,once,.,CASRRGSDTEAFF,TGTGCCAGCAGAAGGGGGTCGGACACTGAAGCTTTCTTT
TRBJ1-5,TRBV4-1,.,.,CASSQDSPRAVGNQPQHF,TGCGCCAGCAGCCAAGATTCCCCCAGGGCGGTCGGCAATCAGCCCCAGCATTTT
TRBJ2-1,TRBV7-2,.,.,CASSLTGDNEQFF,TGTGCCAGCAGCTTAACCGGAGACAATGAGCAGTTCTTC
TRBJ2-1,TRBV14,.,.,CASSQVRARPGTSPTLLYNEQFF,TGTGCCAGCAGCCAAGTAAGGGCGAGGCCCGGAACTAGCCCTACTTTACTCTACAATGAGCAGTTCTTC
TRBJ1-1,TRBV18,.,.,CASRGQGGTEAFF,TGTGCCAGCCGGGGGCAGGGAGGGACTGAAGCTTTCTTT
TRBJ1-5,TRBV27,.,.,CASSFSGGGTKQPQHF,TGTGCCAGCAGTTTCAGCGGGGGGGGAACGAAACAGCCCCAGCATTTT
TRBJ1-4,TRBV6-1,.,.,CASSENWRTNEKLFF,TGTGCCAGCAGTGAGAACTGGCGGACTAATGAAAAACTGTTTTTT
TRBJ2-1,TRBV18,.,TRBD1,CASSLNGQDNEQFF,TGTGCCAGCTCACTTAATGGACAGGACAATGAGCAGTTCTTC
TRBJ2-3,TRBV2,once,.,CASSPTGVPTDTQYF,TGTGCCAGCAGTCCGACAGGAGTACCCACAGATACGCAGTATTTT
TRBJ2-2,TRBV9,.,TRBD2,CASSLGLAGHTGELFF,TGTGCCAGCAGCCTTGGACTAGCGGGCCACACCGGGGAGCTGTTTTTT
TRBJ2-3,TRBV4-3,.,.,CASSQGTLSTDTQYF,TGCGCCAGCAGCCAAGGGACACTCAGCACAGATACGCAGTATTTT
TRBJ2-5,TRBV6-1,.,.,CASSVSEVKTQYF,TGTGCCAGCAGTGTATCGGAGGTAAAGACCCAGTACTTC
TRBJ2-3,TRBV7-9,.,TRBD2,CASSSQRDTDTQYF,TGTGCCAGCAGCTCTCAGCGGGACACAGATACGCAGTATTTT
TRBJ2-3,TRBV6-1,few,.,CASSADRGITDTQYF,TGTGCCAGCAGTGCGGACAGAGGGATCACAGATACGCAGTATTTT
TRBJ2-1,TRBV28,.,TRBD2,CASRFAGTSGRDEQFF,TGTGCCAGCAGATTTGCCGGGACTAGCGGGAGGGACGAGCAGTTCTTC
TRBJ2-7,TRBV11-2,.,TRBD1,CASSSRDRGHYEQYF,TGTGCCAGCAGCTCACGAGACAGGGGGCACTACGAGCAGTACTTC
TRBJ2-1,TRBV7-9,.,.,CASGRYNEQFF,TGTGCCAGCGGCCGATACAATGAGCAGTTCTTC
TRBJ2-5,TRBV6-6,.,.,CASSGPEETQYF,TGTGCCAGCAGTGGGCCTGAGGAGACCCAGTACTTC
TRBJ2-1,TRBV30,.,TRBD2,CAWSLLAENYNEQFF,TGTGCCTGGAGCCTACTAGCGGAGAATTACAATGAGCAGTTCTTC
TRBJ1-6,TRBV7-3,.,.,CASSLQGDNSPLHF,TGTGCCAGCAGCCTACAGGGCGATAATTCACCCCTCCACTTT
TRBJ1-2,TRBV9,.,TRBD1,CASKRGGQGHGYTF,TGTGCCAGCAAGCGAGGGGGACAGGGGCATGGCTACACCTTC
TRBJ2-5,TRBV4-1,.,TRBD2,CASSQEPPPTSGGARETQYF,TGCGCCAGCAGCCAAGAACCCCCCCCCACTAGCGGGGGGGCCCGGGAGACCCAGTACTTC
TRBJ1-3,TRBV7-2,.,.,CASSLELSSGNTIYF,TGTGCCAGCAGCTTAGAGTTGAGCTCTGGAAACACCATATATTTT
TRBJ1-5,TRBV2,.,.,CASNQLNRGARQPQHF,TGTGCCAGCAACCAATTGAACCGGGGGGCGAGGCAGCCCCAGCATTTT
TRBJ1-5,TRBV30,.,TRBD1,CAWDRGDQPQHF,TGTGCCTGGGACAGGGGAGATCAGCCCCAGCATTTT
TRBJ2-7,TRBV2,.,.,CASSYNYEQYF,TGTGCCAGCAGTTATAACTACGAGCAGTACTTC
TRBJ2-5,TRBV25-1,.,.,CASSEFQGRETQYF,TGTGCCAGCAGTGAATTTCAGGGGCGAGAGACCCAGTACTTC
TRBJ2-5,TRBV4-3,.,.,CASSQEWEETQYF,TGCGCCAGCAGCCAAGAGTGGGAGGAGACCCAGTACTTC